Below, 13 T cell receptor beta chains from the same sample are listed, as sequenced in a study of cytomegalovirus exposure and HLA in healthy donors. Generated by immunoSEQ multiplex PCR, the TCRdb table keeps only in-frame clones and is missing some. The table includes 60,000 to 85,000 clones, about 94% detected once. The source material was PBMCs. The receptors derive from a man younger than 35 in good health and CMV-seropositive.

The CDR3 reads CASSDIAGGKKNIQYF. Here the CDR3 DNA reads TGCGCCAGCAGCGATATAGCGGGGGGAAAGAAAAACATTCAGTACTTC. The V and J genes are TRBV4-1 and TRBJ2-4; 10 nucleotides match TRBD2. The V segment lost 5 bases and the J segment 4 bases; nucleotides outside the gene matches: 8. The CDR3 spans 16 residues. Germline CDR1 is MGHRA and CDR2 is YSYEKL.

This clone showed up just once. The chain carries TRBV30 and TRBJ1-2; D not resolved. V was pared by 0 bases and J by 10 bases, with 12 bases between. CDR3 length: 12 amino acids. Germline V gives CDR1 GTSNPN, CDR2 SVGIG (reference sequence). CDR3 nucleotides: TGTGCCTGGAGTGTAAGACCTAGCGACTACACCTTC. It is translated as CAWSVRPSDYTF.

This clone was observed a single time. This sample also contains other DNA sequences that code for the same CDR3. The chain's CDR3 is CASSERERETQYF. The CDR3 coding sequence is TGTGCCAGCAGTGAGCGGGAGAGGGAGACCCAGTACTTC. The chain employs TRBV2 and TRBJ2-5, with TRBD2 matching over 7 bases. Germline V lookup: CDR1 SNHLY, CDR2 FYNNEI. There are 13 residues in the CDR3. V trimming: 3 bases; J trimming: 5 bases; junction bases outside the gene matches: 3.

This clone was seen once. The V call is TRBV14, the J call TRBJ2-5; D might be TRBD2 (6 bases). CDR1 SGHDN and CDR2 FVKESK come from the germline V gene. This CDR3 is built from 15 residues. Trimming left V 3 bases short and J 5 bases short, with 16 bases between. CDR3: CASSQGLISGETQYF. In DNA, the CDR3 is TGTGCCAGCAGCCAGGGACTTATCTCGGGGGAGACCCAGTACTTC.

The rearrangement uses TRBV11-3 and TRBJ2-5, with 13 positions matching TRBD2. The length of the CDR3 is 17 residues. Germline CDR1 and CDR2: SGHNT and YENEEA. V shed 7 bases and J 5 bases; nucleotides not matched to a gene: 13. CDR3 sequence: CASTSGLAGRVVETQYF. CDR3 in DNA: TGTGCCAGCACCTCGGGACTAGCGGGACGAGTGGTGGAGACCCAGTACTTC.

V is TRBV5-1 and J is TRBJ2-2; a possible D gene is TRBD2 (5 bases). CDR3 size: 16 residues. Germline-derived CDR1 and CDR2 are SGHRS and YFSETQ. V shed 1 base and J shed 0 bases, with 10 bases lying between them. The chain's CDR3 is CASSLLEGSNTGELFF. The CDR3 coding sequence is TGCGCCAGCAGCTTGCTTGAGGGATCGAACACCGGGGAGCTGTTTTTT.

The chain uses TRBV27 and TRBJ2-1; TRBD2 matches at 9 bases. The CDR3 has 14 residues. The V segment lost 3 bases and the J segment 6 bases; nucleotides outside the gene matches: 3. The germline V gene encodes CDR1 MNHEY and CDR2 SMNVEV (reference sequence). Written as DNA, the CDR3 is TGTGCCAGCAGTTTGCGTAGCGGGAGCAATGAGCAGTTCTTC. It yields the protein CASSLRSGSNEQFF.

The sample holds one count of this clone. The rearrangement links TRBV29-1 to TRBJ2-1, with a possible D match to TRBD1 (6 bases). CDR1 and CDR2 from the germline V gene are SQVTM and ANQGSEA. The V end was cut by 5 bases, the J end by 7 bases, with 9 bases between. The CDR3 has 11 residues. CDR3 amino acids: CSVPQGNEQFF. CDR3 coding DNA: TGCAGCGTTCCCCAGGGGAATGAGCAGTTCTTC.

J is TRBJ1-1 and V is TRBV29-1; D may be TRBD1 (5 bases). Trimming removed 4 bases from V and 0 bases from J, with 9 bases in between. The germline V gene has CDR1 SQVTM and CDR2 ANQGSEA. The length of the CDR3 is 13 residues. CDR3 nucleotide sequence: TGCAGCGTTGTAGCAGGGATGAACACTGAAGCTTTCTTT. Translation: CSVVAGMNTEAFF.

V is TRBV25-1 and J is TRBJ1-4; D is uncertain. Trimming took off 3 bases at V and 8 bases at J, with 13 bases between the two ends. CDR1 is MGHDK, CDR2 SYGVNS, per germline. The CDR3 extends over 14 amino acids. This CDR3 is CASSDPGLLEKLFF. CDR3 sequence (DNA): TGTGCCAGCAGTGACCCTGGGCTATTAGAAAAACTGTTTTTT.

This chain links TRBV5-4 with TRBJ2-4; D is ambiguous. Deletions cut 4 bases from V and 0 bases from J, with 8 bases between. Germline CDR1 and CDR2: SGHNT and YYREEE (reference sequence). The CDR3 is made up of 14 amino acids. CDR3 coding DNA: TGTGCCAGCAGCCTCCGAGGAGCCAAAAACATTCAGTACTTC. Translation gives CASSLRGAKNIQYF.

This clone was observed once. The rearrangement uses TRBV7-9 and TRBJ1-3; 9 bases fit TRBD1. Trimming at V came to 1 base and at J to 4 bases, leaving 5 bases not matched to a gene. Germline V gives CDR1 SEHNR, CDR2 FQNEAQ (reference sequence). This CDR3 has 16 amino acids. The CDR3, as DNA: TGTGCCAGCAGCTTAGTCGGGACAGGGCCCGGAAACACCATATATTTT. It encodes CASSLVGTGPGNTIYF.

J is TRBJ1-4 and V is TRBV28; 9 bases are shared with TRBD1. The germline V gene has CDR1 MDHEN and CDR2 SYDVKM. V shed 6 bases and J 8 bases; nucleotides not matched to a gene: 22. The CDR3 extends over 19 amino acids. The CDR3 DNA reads TGTGCCAGCAGCGCACAGAGGGACAGGGAGTATCTATTCCGGGAAAAACTGTTTTTT. It encodes CASSAQRDREYLFREKLFF.